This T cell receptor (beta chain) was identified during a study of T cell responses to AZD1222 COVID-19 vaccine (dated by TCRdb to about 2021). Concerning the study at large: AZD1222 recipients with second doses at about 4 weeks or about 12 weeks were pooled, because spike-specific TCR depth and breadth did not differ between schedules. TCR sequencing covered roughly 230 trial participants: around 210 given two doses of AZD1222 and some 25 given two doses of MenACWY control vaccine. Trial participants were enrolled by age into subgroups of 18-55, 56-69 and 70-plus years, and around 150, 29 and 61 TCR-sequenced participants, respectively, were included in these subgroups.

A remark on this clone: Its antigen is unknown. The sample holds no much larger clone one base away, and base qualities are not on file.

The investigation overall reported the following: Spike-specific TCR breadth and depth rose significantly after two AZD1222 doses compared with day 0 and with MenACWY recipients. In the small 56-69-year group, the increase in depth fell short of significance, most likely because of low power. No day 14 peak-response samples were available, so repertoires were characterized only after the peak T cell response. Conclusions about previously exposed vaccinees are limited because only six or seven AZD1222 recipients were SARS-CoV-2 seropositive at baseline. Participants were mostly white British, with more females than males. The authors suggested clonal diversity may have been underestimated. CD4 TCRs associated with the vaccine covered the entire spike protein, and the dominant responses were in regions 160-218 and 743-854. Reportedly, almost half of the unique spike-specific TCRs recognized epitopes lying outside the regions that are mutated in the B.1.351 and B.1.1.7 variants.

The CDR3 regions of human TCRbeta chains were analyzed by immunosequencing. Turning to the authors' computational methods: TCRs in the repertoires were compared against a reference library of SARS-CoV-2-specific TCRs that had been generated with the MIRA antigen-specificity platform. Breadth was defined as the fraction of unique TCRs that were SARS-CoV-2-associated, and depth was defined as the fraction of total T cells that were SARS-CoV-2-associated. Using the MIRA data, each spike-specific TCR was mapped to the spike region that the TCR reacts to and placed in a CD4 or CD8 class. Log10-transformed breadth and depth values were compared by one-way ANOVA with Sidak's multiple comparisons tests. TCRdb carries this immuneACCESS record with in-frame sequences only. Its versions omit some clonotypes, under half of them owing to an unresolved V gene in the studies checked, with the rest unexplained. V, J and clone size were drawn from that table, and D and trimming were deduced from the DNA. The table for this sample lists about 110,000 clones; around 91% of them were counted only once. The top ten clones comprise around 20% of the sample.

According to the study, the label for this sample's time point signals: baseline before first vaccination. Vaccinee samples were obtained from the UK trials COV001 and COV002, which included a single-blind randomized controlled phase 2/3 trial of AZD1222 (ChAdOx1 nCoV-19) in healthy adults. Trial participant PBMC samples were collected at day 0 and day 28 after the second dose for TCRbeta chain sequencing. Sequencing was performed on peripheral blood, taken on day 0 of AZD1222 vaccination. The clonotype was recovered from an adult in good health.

The CDR3 region has the sequence CASSWTLRGAGDTQYF. The nucleotides are TGTGCCAGCAGTTGGACTCTGCGGGGGGCCGGGGATACGCAGTATTTT. The chain was built from TRBV7-9 and TRBJ2-3; TRBD2 lines up with 8 middle nucleotides. CDR1 and CDR2, looked up from the germline V gene (reference sequence), are SEHNR and FQNEAQ. V is trimmed back by 6 bases and J by 6 bases, and the junction contains 14 bases that no gene match accounts for. The CDR3 measures 16 amino acids from cysteine to phenylalanine. Here the CDR3 DNA is all that survives: 48 bases in frame from base 1.